These 11 T cell receptor beta chains originate from one sample sequenced in a study of regulatory T cells in long-lasting Graves disease. Indicated time point: persistent/refractory GD, antithyroid drugs over 5 years with positive TRAb. The TCR library was made from RNA extracted from PBMCs. Through Arm-PCR of CDR3 regions and iRepertoire HTBI primers, TCR beta libraries were built. TCRdb recomputed calls from the multiplex PCR reads with MiXCR, one row per CDR3 protein. Of approximately 440,000 distinct CDR3 sequences listed, 20% to 25% are singletons. The sample in question was peripheral blood mononuclear cells (PBMCs), obtained when the disease was refractory, from a patient treated with antithyroid drugs. Receptors were obtained from a female donor with Graves disease.

The genes are TRBV20-1 and TRBJ2-1; 8 positions agree with TRBD2. J gave up 0 bases and V 0 bases, and 4 bases lay outside the gene matches. The CDR3 contains 16 residues. Per germline, CDR1 DFQATT and CDR2 SNEGSKA (reference sequence). The CDR3 coding sequence is TGCAGTGCTAGAGATAAGCGGGAGAGCTCCTACAATGAGCAGTTCTTC. As protein: CSARDKRESSYNEQFF.

The genes are TRBV13 and TRBJ2-7; unclear D gene. The CDR3 sequence is 13 residues long. The germline V gene encodes CDR1 PRHDT and CDR2 FYEKMQ (reference sequence). The V end lost 1 base, the J end lost 7 bases, and 11 bases lay between the germline ends. This CDR3 reads CASSLVSVGEQYF. Here the CDR3 DNA reads TGTGCCAGCAGCTTAGTTTCGGTCGGGGAGCAGTACTTC.

This clonotype was seen a handful of times. The J gene is TRBJ1-1, the V gene TRBV6-9; D remains unclear. There are 13 residues in the CDR3. Germline V gene data show CDR1 as MNHGY and CDR2 as SVAAGI. V lost 4 bases to trimming and J lost 4 bases, with 10 bases between them. CDR3: CASSSPHFTEAFF. The CDR3 nucleotides are TGTGCCAGCAGTTCCCCGCATTTCACTGAAGCTTTCTTT.

The chain is built from TRBV7-2 and TRBJ1-5, with TRBD1 as a possible D gene (5 bases). Germline V lookup: CDR1 SGHTA, CDR2 FQGNSA. The ends were cut back, 1 base at V and 5 bases at J, with 12 bases in the middle. This CDR3 comprises 15 residues. The CDR3 protein is CASSLGGGLDQPQHF. In DNA form, the CDR3 reads TGTGCCAGCAGCTTAGGGGGGGGTTTAGATCAGCCCCAGCATTTT. The full variable domain, with the rest looked up from reference TRBV7-2 and TRBJ1-5, is GAGVSQSPSNKVTEKGKDVELRCDPISGHTALYWYRQSLGQGLEFLIYFQGNSAPDKSGLPSDRFSAERTGGSVSTLTIQRTQQEDSAVYLCASSLGGGLDQPQHFGDGTRLSIL.

The J gene is TRBJ2-1, the V gene TRBV28, with D uncertain. The CDR3 runs to 10 residues. CDR1 is MDHEN and CDR2 is SYDVKM in the germline V gene. Trimming shortened V by 5 bases and J by 12 bases, and 8 bases separated the two germline ends. CDR3 in DNA: TGTGCCAGCAGTAGGATGGGGCAGTTCTTC. It encodes CASSRMGQFF.

V is TRBV11-2 and J is TRBJ2-3; 13 bases agree with TRBD2. Germline CDR1 SGHAT, CDR2 FQNNGV. V was pared by 3 bases and J by 1 base, with 7 bases of the junction left unmatched. This CDR3 has 18 residues. This CDR3 reads CASSFLTSGRTGTDTQYF. Here the CDR3 DNA reads TGTGCCAGCAGCTTTCTGACTAGCGGGAGGACGGGCACAGATACGCAGTATTTT.

This clonotype was found a few times. The chain employs TRBV7-2 and TRBJ1-3, with D perhaps TRBD1 (6 bases). Germline V lookup: CDR1 SGHTA, CDR2 FQGNSA. V was clipped by 5 bases and J by 4 bases, with 15 bases between them. This CDR3 comprises 15 residues. The CDR3 reads CASSQQGGNGNTIYF. CDR3 nucleotide sequence: TGTGCCAGCAGCCAACAGGGTGGGAACGGAAACACCATATATTTT.

The sample holds a few counts of this clonotype. The chain joins TRBV29-1 to TRBJ1-1; D remains ambiguous. The CDR3 totals 11 residues. Germline V CDR1 and CDR2: SQVTM, ANQGSEA. Trimming took 4 bases from V and 2 from J, leaving 5 bases between them. CDR3 in DNA: TGCAGCGTTGGAACCAACACTGAAGCTTTCTTT. Translated, it gives CSVGTNTEAFF.

This clonotype was seen ten or more times. This chain connects TRBV2 to TRBJ2-4; 8 bases agree with TRBD1. With 6 bases clipped from V and 1 base from J, the junction kept 5 bases outside the gene matches. The germline CDR1 and CDR2 sequences are SNHLY and FYNNEI. CDR3 size: 15 residues. The CDR3 loop reads CASSGQGDAKNIQYF. CDR3 coding DNA: TGTGCCAGCAGCGGACAGGGTGACGCCAAAAACATTCAGTACTTC.

This clonotype was observed at least ten times. The chain is built from TRBV28 and TRBJ2-5; 9 nucleotides align to TRBD2. This CDR3 spans 16 amino acids. The ends lost 5 bases at V and 2 bases at J; junction bases unmatched: 9. Germline V gives CDR1 MDHEN, CDR2 SYDVKM. Here the CDR3 reads CASSLSLAGSQETQYF. The CDR3 DNA reads TGTGCCAGCAGTCTTTCGCTAGCGGGAAGTCAAGAGACCCAGTACTTC.

This clonotype came up a few times. The rearrangement uses TRBV5-1 and TRBJ2-1, with a tentative D call TRBD2 (5 bases). The germline V gene encodes CDR1 SGHRS and CDR2 YFSETQ. Trimming left V 0 bases short and J 6 bases short, with 7 bases between. CDR3 length: 13 residues. The CDR3 DNA reads TGCGCCAGCAGCTTGGGAGGGTCCAATGAGCAGTTCTTC. Protein: CASSLGGSNEQFF.